A single T cell receptor (beta chain) is shown here with its context. The antigen is unknown. Germline-derived CDR1 and CDR2 are SGHAT and FQDESV (reference sequence). V was pared by 4 bases and J by 4 bases, with 35 bases between. CDR3 length: 22 residues. This sample is part of a study of blood T cells in healthy people across ages. About the study: For every two T cells, template switching captured about one barcoded beta molecule. General study results and limits: While age rose, TCR beta diversity per million T cells dropped in a roughly linear way.

Together with a sample-barcoded 5' primer, a J-beta primer mix was included in a second PCR lasting roughly 7 to 11 cycles. TCRdb reanalysed the 5' RACE reads using MiXCR and keeps one entry per CDR3 protein. The table lists just over 1 million distinct CDR3 sequences, 35% to 55% of them singletons. Per-sample yields of isolated PBMCs were at least 6 million. The TCR sequence derives from a woman aged 55 to 70 in good health. Sequenced input: blood. V is TRBV11-1 and J is TRBJ2-1; D might be TRBD1 (8 bases). The CDR3 reads CASSSSPNLLVTSRGPYNEQFF. CDR3 nucleotides: TGTGCCAGCAGCTCCTCCCCCAATCTACTGGTGACTAGCAGGGGGCCTTACAATGAGCAGTTCTTC.